This TCR beta chain was observed in a study of shared clonotypes between healthy human individuals. Germline V gene sequence: CDR1 SEHNR, CDR2 FQNEAQ (reference sequence). The V gene lost 5 bases and the J gene lost 2 bases, with 8 bases spanning the gap. This CDR3 spans 13 amino acids. Some clones are missing from TCRdb's copy, which holds only in-frame ones; the method was immunoSEQ multiplex PCR. The sample consists of roughly 300,000 clones, more than 75% of them appearing once. This clonotype was sampled from a man between 18 and 35 years old in good health. Sequenced input: memory CD8+ T cells sorted from blood. Documented subset: CD45RO+ cells pooled with CCR7-negative TemRA cells. The chain joins TRBV7-9 to TRBJ2-3; D call uncertain. As DNA, the CDR3 is TGTGCCAGCAGCCGGTCACCCACAGATACGCAGTATTTT. Translation gives CASSRSPTDTQYF.